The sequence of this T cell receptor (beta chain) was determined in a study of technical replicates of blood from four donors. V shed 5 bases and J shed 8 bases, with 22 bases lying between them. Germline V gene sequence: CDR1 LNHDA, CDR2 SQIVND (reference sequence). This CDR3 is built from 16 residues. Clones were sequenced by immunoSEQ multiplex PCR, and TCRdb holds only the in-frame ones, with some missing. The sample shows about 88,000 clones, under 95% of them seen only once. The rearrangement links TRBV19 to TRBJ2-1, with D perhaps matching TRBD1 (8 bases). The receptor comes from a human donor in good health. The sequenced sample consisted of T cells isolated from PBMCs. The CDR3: CASSFGQGLNRYEQFF. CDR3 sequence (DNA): TGTGCCAGTAGTTTCGGACAGGGACTAAATAGATATGAGCAGTTCTTC.